A selection of T cell receptor beta chains follows, all from one sample in a study of radiotherapy plus CTLA-4 blockade in lung cancer. Method: immunoSEQ multiplex PCR; TCRdb's copy keeps in-frame clones and lacks some. The data contain tens of thousands of clones, approximately 76% of them singletons. The sample in question was peripheral blood, obtained from a patient treated with radiotherapy plus ipilimumab. All receptors derive from a human donor with non-small cell lung cancer who had stable disease on radiotherapy plus ipilimumab. The CDR3 runs from the conserved cysteine through the conserved F or W. D genes are given only for firm matches. Clone size is given for some rows only: seen once, a few or many times, or a class if the clone is expanded.

- | TRBJ1-1 | TRBV18 | - | CASSPQDLNTEAFF | TGTGCCAGCTCACCTCAGGACCTGAACACTGAAGCTTTCTTT
- | TRBJ2-6 | TRBV7-2 | - | CASSRGGAGANVLTF | TGTGCCAGCAGCCGAGGGGGGGCCGGGGCCAACGTCCTGACTTTC
- | TRBJ1-1 | TRBV29-1 | - | CSVGSGQNTEAFF | TGCAGCGTTGGATCGGGTCAGAACACTGAAGCTTTCTTT
- | TRBJ1-2 | TRBV5-1 | TRBD1 | CASSSSGTGAPNYGYTF | TGCGCCAGCAGCTCCTCCGGGACAGGGGCCCCTAACTATGGCTACACCTTC
- | TRBJ2-7 | TRBV10-2 | - | CASRITESTYEQYF | TGCGCCAGCAGGATCACCGAAAGCACCTACGAGCAGTACTTC
- | TRBJ1-1 | TRBV30 | TRBD1 | CAWSPPTGAFF | TGTGCCTGGAGTCCCCCGACAGGGGCTTTCTTT
- | TRBJ1-2 | TRBV21-1 | - | CASSNDRGKPGRDGYTF | TGTGCCAGCAGCAACGATCGGGGGAAACCGGGAAGGGATGGCTACACCTTC
- | TRBJ1-2 | TRBV2 | - | CASRGAGPRGYTF | TGTGCCAGCAGAGGGGCAGGCCCGAGGGGCTACACCTTC
once | TRBJ1-2 | TRBV5-6 | TRBD1 | CASSLGTVDYGYTF | TGTGCCAGCAGCCTCGGGACAGTGGACTATGGCTACACCTTC
- | TRBJ1-1 | TRBV11-3 | TRBD1 | CASSPGTGRSAFF | TGTGCCAGCAGCCCAGGGACAGGGCGGAGTGCTTTCTTT
- | TRBJ2-2 | TRBV5-1 | TRBD1 | CASSQRDRGTTGELFF | TGCGCCAGCAGCCAACGGGACAGGGGAACCACCGGGGAGCTGTTTTTT
- | TRBJ1-2 | TRBV19 | - | CASSRTLGSPARYGYTF | TGTGCCAGTAGTAGAACCCTCGGCAGCCCGGCTAGGTATGGCTACACCTTC